These T cell receptor beta chains were read from a single sample in a study of blood T cells in healthy people across ages. TCRdb called the 5' RACE reads again in MiXCR, with one record for every CDR3 protein. The sample holds 550,000 to 700,000 distinct CDR3 sequences, 25% to 30% seen once. Sequenced material: blood. The source of these receptors is a woman in her 70s in good health. The CDR3 runs from the conserved cysteine through the conserved F or W.

j_gene	v_gene	CDR3aa
TRBJ2-3	TRBV2	CASSEAQVAGGTDTQYF
TRBJ1-2	TRBV3-1	CASSQEIIGDSYGYTF
TRBJ1-1	TRBV5-4	CASSLQGNSEAFF
TRBJ2-1	TRBV7-3	CASSYGGGPHNEQFF
TRBJ1-2	TRBV20-1	CSARPILRGSNYGYTF
TRBJ1-1	TRBV12-5	CVLGGHPQAFF
TRBJ1-4	TRBV7-6	CASSLASRTFPATNEKLFF
TRBJ2-1	TRBV20-1	CSAKDRGSSYNEQFF
TRBJ1-2	TRBV7-2	CASSLLRADYGYTF
TRBJ1-3	TRBV30	CAWSGTFGNTIYF
TRBJ1-2	TRBV2	CASSGGSPNYGYTF
TRBJ2-6	TRBV7-2	CAGSAWGANVLTF
TRBJ2-5	TRBV12-5	CASGLASGRQETQYF
.	TRBV2	CASMGRDQETQYF
TRBJ2-4	TRBV20-1	CSASGGAKNIQYF
TRBJ2-2	TRBV11-2	CASSFRTGGANTGELFF
TRBJ1-1	TRBV18	CASSPSATRGTEAFF
TRBJ1-2	TRBV20-1	CSARVRTGIGYTF
TRBJ2-5	TRBV7-2	CASSPNGGVIQETQYF
TRBJ1-2	TRBV5-1	CASSLDGQPNYGYTF
TRBJ2-7	TRBV20-1	CSAPPRDRGYEQYF
TRBJ2-3	TRBV4-1	CASSQVVTTDTQYF
.	TRBV19	CASSMSHLPYEQYF
TRBJ2-1	TRBV3-1	CASSQGSGTTNEQFF
TRBJ1-2	TRBV12-3/TRBV12-4	CASSLTGGGGYGYTF
TRBJ2-5	TRBV6-6	CASSYQGRETQYF
.	TRBV28	CASTNPGAVHEQYF
TRBJ2-3	TRBV29-1	CSVASGTDTQYF
TRBJ1-2	TRBV11-3	CASSLDREGHGYAF
TRBJ2-3	TRBV19	CASSIARTGGDTQYF
TRBJ1-1	TRBV5-1	CASSFGAGTARMNTEAFF
TRBJ2-5	TRBV4-2	CASSPTSGVEETQYF
TRBJ2-6	TRBV28	CASSLFSSSGANVLTF
TRBJ1-5	TRBV5-5	CASSLGVGGGNQPQHF
TRBJ1-2	TRBV12-3/TRBV12-4	CASSFEQGGYTF
TRBJ2-1	TRBV29-1	CSAKEDLDNGQFF
TRBJ1-2	TRBV7-9	CASSLSEGINYGYTF
TRBJ1-2	TRBV2	CASSEGDSLYGYTF
TRBJ2-3	TRBV12-3/TRBV12-4	CASSLNTGLADTQYF
TRBJ2-6	TRBV11-3	CASSSDSSSGANVLTF
TRBJ2-1	TRBV7-3	CASSTSGGDYNEQFF
TRBJ1-2	TRBV10-3	CAISESGLRGYTF
.	TRBV24-1	CATSDLQGGRNEQFF
TRBJ1-2	TRBV28	CASSSSGAANYGYTF
TRBJ2-7	TRBV12-3/TRBV12-4	CASSFGTASYEQYF
TRBJ2-4	TRBV4-1	CASSSFGTLEGVAKNIQYF